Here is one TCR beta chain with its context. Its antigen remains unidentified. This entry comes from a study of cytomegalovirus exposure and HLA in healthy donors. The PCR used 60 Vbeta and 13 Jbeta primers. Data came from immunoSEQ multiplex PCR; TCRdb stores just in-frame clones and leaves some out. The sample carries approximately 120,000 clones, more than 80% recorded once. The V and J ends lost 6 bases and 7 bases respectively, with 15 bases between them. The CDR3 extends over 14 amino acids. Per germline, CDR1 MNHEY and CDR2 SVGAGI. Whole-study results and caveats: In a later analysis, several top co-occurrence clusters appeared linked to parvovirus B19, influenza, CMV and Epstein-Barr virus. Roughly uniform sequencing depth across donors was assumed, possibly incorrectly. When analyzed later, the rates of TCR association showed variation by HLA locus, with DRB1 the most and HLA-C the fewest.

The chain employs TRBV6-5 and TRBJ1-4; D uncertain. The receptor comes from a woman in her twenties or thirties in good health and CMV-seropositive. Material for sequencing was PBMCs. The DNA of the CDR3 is TGTGCCAGCAGCACCCTGAGGGAGAGTGAAAAACTGTTTTTT. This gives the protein CASSTLRESEKLFF.